Shown below are 14 T cell receptor beta chains from a single sample sequenced in a study of T-cell reconstitution after alpha-beta-depleted transplantation in children. Unique molecular identifiers were incorporated during preparation of the TCRbeta library. TCRdb independently ran MiXCR on the PCR reads; one entry per CDR3 protein. The sample holds about a million distinct CDR3 sequences, 25% to 30% seen once. This material consisted of PBMCs, mostly from graft donor cells, taken 360 days after TCRalphabeta/CD19-depleted stem cell transplant. Every receptor here comes from a boy in the first two years of life who had a stem cell transplant for SCID, so the T cells may come from the graft donor.

Regarding this clonotype: One end of the junction does not line up with germline, which may come from a read error. V gene TRBV7-9 combines with J gene TRBJ2-3, with 9 bases aligning to TRBD2. The CDR3 totals 14 residues. CDR1 and CDR2 from the germline V gene are SEHNR and FQNEAQ (reference sequence). The CDR3 spells CASSLAGNRNTQYF. DNA of the CDR3: TGTGCCAGCAGCCTAGCGGGGAACCGGAATACGCAGTATTTT.

This rearrangement joins TRBV12-3 or TRBV12-4 to TRBJ1-1; possibly TRBD1 for D (5 bases). Trimming left V 6 bases short and J 5 bases short, with 16 bases between. This CDR3 contains 14 residues. As DNA, the CDR3 is TGTGCCAGCAGCCCCCGAGGGGTCCCGACTGAAGCTTTCTTT. Residues: CASSPRGVPTEAFF.

This chain connects TRBV5-1 to TRBJ2-3, with 8 nucleotides matching TRBD1. J lost 0 bases, V lost 1 base, and 10 bases had no gene match. CDR1 is SGHRS, CDR2 YFSETQ, per germline. The CDR3 totals 18 residues. This chain's CDR3 is CASSLSTRQGSSTDTQYF. CDR3 DNA sequence: TGCGCCAGCAGCTTGTCAACGAGACAGGGGTCTAGCACAGATACGCAGTATTTT. The variable domain in full, completed from reference TRBV5-1 and TRBJ2-3, reads KAGVTQTPRYLIKTRGQQVTLSCSPISGHRSVSWYQQTPGQGLQFLFEYFSETQRNKGNFPGRFSGRQFSNSRSEMNVSTLELGDSALYLCASSLSTRQGSSTDTQYFGPGTRLTVL.

This clonotype came up a few times. The genes are TRBV19 and TRBJ2-1; D is perhaps TRBD1 (5 bases). Per the germline V gene, CDR1 is LNHDA and CDR2 is SQIVND (reference sequence). This CDR3 has 16 residues. V lost 2 bases to trimming and J lost 8 bases, with 19 bases between them. CDR3 nucleotides: TGTGCCAGTAGTATATTAGGTCAGGGATCTTTCCATGAGCAGTTCTTC. Protein product: CASSILGQGSFHEQFF.

This clonotype has a handful of counts. The J gene is TRBJ1-1, the V gene TRBV7-8; 11 bases line up with TRBD1. The germline CDR1 and CDR2 sequences are SGHVS and FQNEAQ. This CDR3 comprises 17 residues. Germline trimming cut 5 bases from V and 0 bases from J; bases unmatched to any gene: 8. The CDR3 coding sequence is TGTGCCAGCAGCAGACGGACAGGGGGCCAACTGAACACTGAAGCTTTCTTT. Its protein product is CASSRRTGGQLNTEAFF.

This clonotype has a handful of counts. The J gene is TRBJ2-7, the V gene TRBV13, with a weak D call TRBD2 (5 bases). V lost 5 bases and J 2 bases, leaving 13 bases between the germline ends. Germline CDR1 reads PRHDT; CDR2 reads FYEKMQ (reference sequence). This CDR3 contains 14 residues. The CDR3 bases are TGTGCCAGCAGCGCAAGTCCCGGGACCTACGAGCAGTACTTC. It translates to CASSASPGTYEQYF.

This chain connects TRBV24-1 to TRBJ2-2; D may be TRBD2 (6 bases). V was clipped by 0 bases and J by 2 bases, with 12 bases between them. CDR1 is KGHDR and CDR2 is SFDVKD in the germline V gene. The CDR3 covers 17 residues. CDR3 coding DNA: TGTGCCACCAGTGATTTGCAATGGCGGGGCAACACCGGGGAGCTGTTTTTT. This gives the protein CATSDLQWRGNTGELFF.

This clonotype occurred a few times. The chain joins TRBV20-1 to TRBJ1-5; TRBD1 is a possible D gene (5 bases). This CDR3 has 16 residues. CDR1 is DFQATT and CDR2 is SNEGSKA in the germline V gene (reference sequence). V gave up 0 bases and J gave up 6 bases, with 18 bases separating them. The CDR3 reads CSARDLLARAGQPQHF. CDR3 nucleotide sequence: TGCAGTGCTAGAGATCTCTTGGCCAGGGCCGGTCAGCCCCAGCATTTT.

V gene TRBV5-1 combines with J gene TRBJ1-2; no firm D call. The CDR3 consists of 15 residues. CDR1 and CDR2 from the germline V gene are SGHRS and YFSETQ. The V gene lost 0 bases and the J gene lost 5 bases, with 14 bases spanning the gap. The CDR3, as DNA: TGCGCCAGCAGCTTGGGTCCCGCCAGCCCTTATGGCTACACCTTC. This codes for CASSLGPASPYGYTF.

This clonotype was counted only a few times. This chain connects TRBV7-8 to TRBJ2-3; 9 positions agree with TRBD2. Losses at the gene ends were 1 base for V and 5 bases for J; bases not matched to a gene: 4. The CDR3 spans 15 residues. Germline CDR1 and CDR2: SGHVS and FQNEAQ. The CDR3 DNA reads TGTGCCAGCAGCTTAGGCGGGGGGGTAGAAGATACGCAGTATTTT. Translation: CASSLGGGVEDTQYF. Combining the CDR3 with reference TRBV7-8 and TRBJ2-3 gives the whole variable domain GAGVSQSPRYKVAKRGQDVALRCDPISGHVSLFWYQQALGQGPEFLTYFQNEAQLDKSGLPSDRFFAERPEGSVSTLKIQRTQQEDSAVYLCASSLGGGVEDTQYFGPGTRLTVL.

This clonotype has just a few counts. The V call is TRBV3-1, the J call TRBJ2-2; 7 bases agree with TRBD1. The V and J ends lost 2 bases and 7 bases, in that order; junction bases with no gene match: 4. This CDR3 contains 14 residues. CDR1 is LGHDT, CDR2 YNNKEL, per germline (reference sequence). This chain's CDR3 is CASSQKQGSGELFF. DNA of the CDR3: TGTGCCAGCAGCCAAAAACAGGGGAGCGGGGAGCTGTTTTTT.

The chain recombines TRBV27 with TRBJ2-5; D is perhaps TRBD2 (5 bases). V was shortened by 4 bases and J by 5 bases, with 20 bases between the two germline ends. This CDR3 region has 16 residues. Germline assignment: CDR1 MNHEY and CDR2 SMNVEV (reference sequence). The CDR3 DNA follows: TGTGCCAGCAGTTCGGGCAGATCGGACTTGGGGGAGACCCAGTACTTC. Residues: CASSSGRSDLGETQYF.

The rearrangement links TRBV2 to TRBJ2-7; 8 bases map to TRBD2. J lost 5 bases, V lost 8 bases, and 11 bases had no gene match. Looked up from germline, CDR1 is SNHLY and CDR2 is FYNNEI. This CDR3 region has 14 residues. The CDR3 region has the DNA TGTGCCAGCTGTCGTACTAGCGGAATCCACGAGCAGTACTTC. Residues: CASCRTSGIHEQYF.

This clonotype was counted a few times. This sequence joins TRBV29-1 and TRBJ2-1, with D maybe TRBD1 (7 bases). CDR1 and CDR2 (germline): SQVTM, ANQGSEA. This CDR3 has 14 amino acids. Trimming pared 7 bases from V and 3 bases from J, leaving 16 bases between. CDR3 region: CSGDWTGSYNEQFF. DNA for the CDR3: TGCAGCGGGGACTGGACAGGTAGCTACAATGAGCAGTTCTTC.